Reported below is one TCR beta chain. No cognate antigen has been identified for it. Base qualities are not at hand, and no much larger clone is one base apart. TCRbeta CDR3 regions were amplified from genomic DNA by means of the immunoSEQ Assay, a bias-controlled multiplex PCR. On the authors' methods: The number of nucleated cells in each sample was estimated from the amplification of reference gene primers within the assay. Sequence reads were collapsed and filtered to measure the absolute abundance of every unique TCRbeta CDR3 rearrangement. For each sample, productive Simpson clonality was calculated by taking the square root of Simpson's diversity index across productive rearrangements. TCRdb took over this immuneACCESS table, retaining in-frame rearrangements with V and J assigned. Such tables are incomplete; in checked studies, under half of the missing clones stem from an unresolved V gene, and the remainder is unexplained. Clone size and the V and J calls come from that table; the DNA yielded D and trimming. The sample table shows some 350,000 clones, and approximately 86% are seen once. 2.5% to 3.5% of the sample is in the top ten clones.

This sample is drawn from a study of blood T cell repertoires in COVID-19 (dated by TCRdb to 2020 to 2022). Notes on the research overall: Samples from collaborators originated in the United States, Italy and Spain and spanned both the acute and convalescent phases of COVID-19. The material from the prospective study consisted of cDNA or gDNA derived from T cells, B-cell-depleted T cells, or PBMCs. Samples were obtained from the ongoing ImmuneRACE study (first 160 participants) and from some 1,300 subjects provided by 6 global collaborators. Nearly every sample came with metadata listing a de-identified subject ID, COVID-19 status, age in years and sex. Subjects who had been exposed to COVID-19, were actively infected with it, or had recovered from it provided the deeply sampled blood TCRbeta repertoires that made up the dataset. The repertoires were released in a freely available public database meant as a resource for research on the immune response to SARS-CoV-2. HLA class I and class II types, where available, came from metadata supplied by the sample provider rather than from assay-based typing. Summary of the overall study and its limitations: Clinical and demographic metadata were provided uncurated, with the amount varying by source and participant.

The CDR3 holds 15 amino acids from the cysteine to the phenylalanine. Only CDR3 DNA is held: 45 bases, read in frame from base 1. CDR1 is given as MGHRA and CDR2 as YSYEKL, both from the germline V gene. V lost 4 bases and J lost 2 bases, and the count of bases not matched to a germline gene is 6. The collaborating institutions used their own protocols to collect whole blood in K2EDTA tubes. Collaborator samples were shipped for TCRbeta analysis as frozen whole blood, isolated PBMCs, or DNA extracted from either sample type. The sample taken for sequencing was peripheral blood. The TCR was taken from a human donor in a cohort sampled during active COVID-19. The chain employs TRBV4-1 and TRBJ1-2; 8 bases in the middle match TRBD1. The nucleotide sequence is TGCGCCAGCAGCCCCGACCAGGGGGCAAACTATGGCTACACCTTC. It codes for CASSPDQGANYGYTF.